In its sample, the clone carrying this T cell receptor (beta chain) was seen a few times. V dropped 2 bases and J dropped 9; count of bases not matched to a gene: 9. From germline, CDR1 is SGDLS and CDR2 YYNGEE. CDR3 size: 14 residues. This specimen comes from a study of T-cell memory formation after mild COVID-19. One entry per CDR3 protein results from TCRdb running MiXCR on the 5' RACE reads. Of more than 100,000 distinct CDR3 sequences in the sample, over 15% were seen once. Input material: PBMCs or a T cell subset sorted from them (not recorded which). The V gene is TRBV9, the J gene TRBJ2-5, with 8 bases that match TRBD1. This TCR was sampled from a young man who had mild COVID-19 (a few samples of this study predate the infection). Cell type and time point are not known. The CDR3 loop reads CASSVGTGLVAQYF. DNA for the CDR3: TGTGCCAGCAGCGTGGGGACAGGCCTGGTGGCCCAGTACTTC.